In its sample, the clone carrying this T cell receptor (beta chain) was seen many times. Its ends do not fully match the called genes, so a read error is possible. No treatment of any kind had been given to any patient before thyroid surgery. This CDR3 contains 14 residues. Germline-derived CDR1 and CDR2 are MNHEY and SVGEGT. This specimen comes from a study of metastatic and nonmetastatic thyroid tumors. From the PCR reads, TCRdb re-called clones with MiXCR. The sample has 10,000 to 15,000 clones, roughly 31% seen once. The sample taken for sequencing was tumor tissue. This TCR was sampled from a male donor with papillary thyroid cancer or a benign thyroid nodule (not recorded which). Some clones in this sample may be carry-over from other donors' samples. The chain recombines TRBV6-2 or TRBV6-3 with TRBJ1-6; 10 bases align to TRBD1. The CDR3 region is CASSLVPGQGTVSF. In DNA, the CDR3 is TGTGCCAGCAGTTTAGTCCCGGGACAGGGGACGGTCAGCTTT.